This T cell receptor (beta chain) was sequenced for a study of cytomegalovirus exposure and HLA in healthy donors (dated by TCRdb to 2015 to 2018). Regarding the complete study: In an earlier analysis of under 600 of the donors, 250 to 300 Gb of sequence data and 90 million to 130 million unique TCR beta sequences from about 180 million T cells were reported. An early release covering over 500 HLA-typed donors comprised roughly 300 gigabases of sequencing data and roughly 86 million unique TCR sequences. Of the roughly 390 genotyped donors, roughly 85% fell in the genetic ancestry cluster associated with self-reported Caucasian donors. The study aimed to test whether signatures of past pathogen exposure could be identified by cataloging public T cell receptors. Using immunosequencing, the study profiled T cell repertoires from about 610 subjects and related those repertoires to cytomegalovirus serostatus. Along with the roughly 610-subject first cohort, a separate validation cohort of about 110 different subjects was used. The study combined high-throughput TCR immunosequencing, statistical association of individual TCRs with disease status, and machine learning to predict cytomegalovirus infection status. To study patterns of TCR occurrence, a later analysis re-analyzed previously published TCR beta repertoires from around 660 donors and added high-resolution HLA genotyping. Rather than using new phenotypic data, the later analysis identified candidate immune exposures from TCR beta sequences and from how often those sequences occurred across donors. To decide whether each TCR beta V gene segment behaved as functional or pseudogenic, an earlier analysis of some 600 of the donors relied on high-throughput TCR beta sequencing. Alongside the repertoire data, information on donor age, sex, ethnicity and CMV serostatus was compiled. A later genetic analysis took genome-wide SNP genotypes for about three fifths of the roughly 700 donors and used that subset as a discovery cohort. Every repertoire in the discovery cohort had been generated on one and the same sequencing platform. Both class I and class II loci were covered by HLA typing, at four-digit resolution. Typing coverage differed by locus: A, B, C, DRB1 and DQB1 were typed in about 620-630 donors, DQA1 in about 500, DPA1 in 600 to 610, and DPB1 in around 440. About five DR-DQ haplotypes were treated as single units for association and clustering because of strong linkage in the cohort. Across some 400 genotyped donors of the cohort, an average of roughly 200,000 unique TCR beta nucleotide sequences per donor were sequenced, and about a sixth of those sequences were non-productive. The study at large found these results: The only immune exposure information available for the cohort was CMV serostatus. A further reported finding was that TCR beta sequences accurately predicted the HLA-A and HLA-B alleles for most subjects in the first cohort. Roughly uniform sequencing depth across donors was assumed in presence/absence analyses, although this assumption may not hold. Because the 87-base-pair reads could not distinguish some IMGT-functional V segments, including TRBV6-2 and TRBV6-3, those segments were excluded. A later analysis found that most CMV-associated TCR beta chains appeared HLA-restricted, with HLA associations seemingly driven largely by CMV exposure. A group of highly shared sequence variants was considered likely to be a technical artifact of the sequencing pipeline. This cohort had only TCR beta chains sequenced, and the lack of alpha or paired-chain data limited which features could be detected. Specific HLA alleles were associated with more than 15,000 TCR beta sequences at a false discovery rate of 0.05 in a later analysis. Strong co-occurrence of HLA alleles, especially DR and DQ, made assigning TCR associations to individual alleles difficult. In a later analysis, several top co-occurrence clusters were reported to appear linked to parvovirus B19, influenza, CMV and Epstein-Barr virus. According to a later analysis, TCR association rates differed among HLA loci, with DRB1 alleles showing the most associated TCRs and HLA-C alleles showing the fewest. The study listed approximately 150 TCR beta chains as associated with cytomegalovirus. Because HLA typing was missing for some donors at each locus, association tests included only the typed subset. In a later analysis, HLA-associated TCR beta chains were found to be more clonally expanded and to have lower generation probabilities than equally common non-associated chains. In an earlier analysis of a few hundred of the donors, most TCR beta V segments were observed in productive rearrangements about 90% or about 30% of the time, broadly matching IMGT annotations. Compared with the roughly 700-donor mean, donors in an Asian-associated ancestry cluster had fewer N-insertions in productive TCRs, according to a later genetic analysis. Most TCR sequences were seen in very few donors, while some public TCRs were found in many individuals. Cytomegalovirus status was reported to be diagnosed by the classifier with high specificity and sensitivity in both the original and validation cohorts. Because counts were too low, approximately 15 rarely observed V segments, including chromosome 9 orphons, were excluded from the earlier analysis of fewer than 650 of the donors. It was suggested by the authors that the approach could potentially be generalized to other disease states and immunological phenotypes. A later genetic analysis associated a missense DCLRE1C variant with V-gene and J-gene trimming of TCR beta chains, and an independent cohort replicated the association. In vitro tests confirmed that a few of the cytomegalovirus-associated TCR beta chains recognize cytomegalovirus antigens. Correlated functional status among segregating V segments might reflect linkage disequilibrium, but an unknown experimental factor could not be ruled out.

The cohort consisted of 666 healthy bone marrow donors. Cohort members were all nominally healthy when sampled, although unrecorded immune exposures were likely present. Of the 550 to 750 cohort members, approximately 300 had positive CMV serostatus and about 330 had negative CMV serostatus, and CMV serostatus was not recorded for the donor. A peripheral blood sample was collected from each donor, and TCR beta sequencing was performed on peripheral blood mononuclear cells. The Qiagen DNeasy Blood Extraction Kit was used to extract genomic DNA from the blood cell samples. The germline V gene (reference sequence) provides CDR1 SEHNR and CDR2 FQNEAQ. From its cysteine to its phenylalanine, the CDR3 spans 13 amino acids. Just CDR3 DNA is preserved here, 39 bases in frame from base 1. Note on this clone: What this receptor recognizes is not known. At one boundary the junction diverges from the germline segment, which might be a read error.

The library was produced with the immunoSEQ multiplex PCR assay. The multiplex PCR relied on a mix of 60 forward primers for TCR Vbeta segments and 13 reverse primers for TCR Jbeta segments. The CDR3 region of rearranged TCR beta genes was amplified from genomic DNA by a multiplex PCR assay. The Illumina HiSeq System was used to sequence the amplified TCR beta libraries as 87-base-pair reads. As for how the authors treated the data: A later analysis tallied roughly 76 million unique TCR beta chains across the 550 to 850 repertoires, and some 10 million of those chains were shared by two or more donors. A nearest-neighbor algorithm error-corrected the raw reads and collapsed the reads into unique sequences, merging closely related sequences to remove PCR and sequencing errors. V, D and J gene segments were assigned by aligning CDR3 sequences to IMGT reference sequences. For a sequence to be retained, a match of at least six nucleotides was required to both a V gene segment and a J gene segment. Rearrangements were called productive when the CDR3 lacked stop codons and stayed in frame with V and J; all others were non-productive. Following IMGT convention, CDR3 was defined as the stretch from the second conserved V-encoded cysteine up to the conserved J-encoded phenylalanine. The earlier analysis of fewer than 700 of the donors excluded sequences that lacked an unambiguous match to a single V gene segment. In an earlier analysis of around 590 of the donors, a V segment was called functional when productive rearrangements were above 56.7%, and segregating when the standard deviation between donors exceeded 5%. A statistical classification framework was built to diagnose cytomegalovirus status from the catalog of TCR beta chain sequences. In a later analysis, TCR nucleotide sequences were compared against IMGT/GENE-DB human TR gene sequences so that V and J genes could be assigned. In a later analysis, CDR3 sequences and most-parsimonious VDJ recombination scenarios were assigned using the TCRdist pipeline. In a later analysis, each TCR beta chain was defined by its CDR3 amino acid sequence together with its V-gene family, and reads lacking a unique V-gene family were excluded. In a later analysis, approximately 640 highly shared, low-generation-probability nucleotide sequences were removed to address suspected cross-contamination and a sequencing artifact. In a later analysis, a clonal expansion index was calculated for each public chain from normalized within-repertoire ranks of inferred template counts. A later analysis computed generation probabilities with a VDJ recombination model fitted to out-of-frame rearrangements, and checked the results against IGoR. In a later analysis, hypergeometric tests were used to score TCR-TCR, TCR-HLA and TCR-CMV co-occurrence, with a repertoire-size bias correction applied to TCR pairs. A later analysis estimated false discovery rates by permuting HLA or CMV assignments 20 times. In a later analysis, co-occurring TCRs were grouped with DBSCAN, and TCRdist sequence similarity was added when clustering was performed within HLA-allele-positive subsets. For co-occurrence clustering, repertoires with fewer than 30,000 or more than 120,000 public chains were excluded, along with four or five repertoires with anomalous nucleotide sharing. The immuneACCESS repertoire file appears here via TCRdb, limited to in-frame rearrangements. These files lack a portion of the clones; in checked studies, under half of the deficit traces to unresolved V genes, and the cause of the others is not known. V, J and clone size are those of that table, while D and trimming were read from the DNA. The sample table lists 35,000 to 55,000 clones, about 60% of them with a count of one. The leading ten clones occupy 8% to 9.5% of the sample.

The receptor chain draws on TRBV7-9 and TRBJ1-5, and TRBD1 aligns with 7 junction nucleotides. The sequenced sample consisted of PBMCs. This TCR was recovered from a human donor in good health. The DNA sequence is TGTTCCAGCAGCTTCACAGGGGACCAGCCCCAGCATTTT. This translates into CSSSFTGDQPQHF.